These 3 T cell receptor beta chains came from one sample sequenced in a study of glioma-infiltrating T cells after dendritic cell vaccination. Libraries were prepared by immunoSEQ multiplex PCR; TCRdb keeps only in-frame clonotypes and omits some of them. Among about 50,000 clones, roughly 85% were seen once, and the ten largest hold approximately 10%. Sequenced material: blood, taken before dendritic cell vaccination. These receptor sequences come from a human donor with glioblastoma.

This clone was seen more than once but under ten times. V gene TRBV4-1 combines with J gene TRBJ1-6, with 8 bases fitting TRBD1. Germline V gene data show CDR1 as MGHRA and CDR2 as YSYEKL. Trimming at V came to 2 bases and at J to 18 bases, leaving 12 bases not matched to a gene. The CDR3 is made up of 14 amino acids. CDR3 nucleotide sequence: TGCGCCAGCAGCCAACCGGGACAGGTTAGCGGTCACCACTTT. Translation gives CASSQPGQVSGHHF.

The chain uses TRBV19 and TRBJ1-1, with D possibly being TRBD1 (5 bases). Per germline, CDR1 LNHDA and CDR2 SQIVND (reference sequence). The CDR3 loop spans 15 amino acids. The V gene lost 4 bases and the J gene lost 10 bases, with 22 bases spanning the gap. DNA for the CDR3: TGTGCCAGTAGTAGTGTGAACAGGTTCGGGGGGGGAGCTTTCTTT. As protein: CASSSVNRFGGGAFF.

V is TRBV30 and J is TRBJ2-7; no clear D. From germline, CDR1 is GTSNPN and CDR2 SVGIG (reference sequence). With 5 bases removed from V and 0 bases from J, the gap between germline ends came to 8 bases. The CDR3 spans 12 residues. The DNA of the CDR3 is TGTGCCTGGTATAGATTCTCCTACGAGCAGTACTTC. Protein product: CAWYRFSYEQYF.